One sample yielded the 3 T cell receptor beta chains listed below, sequenced in a study of T cells in women clearing cervical HPV infection. The method was immunoSEQ multiplex PCR; TCRdb's version includes in-frame clones alone and lacks a portion of them. This sample's table reports approximately 44,000 clones. Sequences were obtained from blood buffy coat. The receptor set was obtained from a woman between 18 and 75 years old with a cervical HPV16 infection that either progressed to CIN3+ or cleared (not recorded which).

Comment on this clone: From the germline J gene comes the end of the CDR3, since the read stops 3 residues before it. This chain joins TRBV2 and TRBJ2-1, with TRBD1 matching 9 bases. Per germline, CDR1 SNHLY and CDR2 FYNNEI. V shed 7 bases and J 7 bases; nucleotides not matched to a gene: 5. This CDR3 comprises 13 residues. The sequenced part of the CDR3 DNA is TGTGCCAGCATCAGGGACAGGGATAATGAG. This sequence encodes CASIRDRDNE. The entire CDR3 reads CASIRDRDNEQFF. The full variable domain, rest sourced from reference TRBV2 and TRBJ2-1, is EPEVTQTPSHQVTQMGQEVILRCVPISNHLYFYWYRQILGQKVEFLVSFYNNEISEKSEIFDDQFSVERPDGSNFTLKIRSTKLEDSAMYFCASIRDRDNEQFFGPGTRLTVL.

Of note for this clone: The CDR3 end is not reached by the read, which stops 3 residues before it; the germline J gene fills it in. The chain carries TRBV9 and TRBJ2-5; 7 positions agree with TRBD1. The J segment lost 5 bases and the V segment lost 2 bases, leaving 6 bases of the junction unmatched. Germline V lookup: CDR1 SGDLS, CDR2 YYNGEE. The CDR3 loop spans 14 amino acids. The CDR3 loop is CASSVGTARETQYF. CDR3 bases read: TGTGCCAGCAGCGTCGGGACAGCCCGGGAGACC. Filled out from reference TRBV9 and TRBJ2-5, the complete variable domain reads DSGVTQTPKHLITATGQRVTLRCSPRSGDLSVYWYQQSLDQGLQFLIQYYNGEERAKGNILERFSAQQFPDLHSELNLSSLELGDSALYFCASSVGTARETQYFGPGTRLLVL.

Points on this clone: Sequencing ends 3 residues short of the CDR3 end; the germline J gene provides the rest. J is TRBJ1-1 and V is TRBV20-1; D not certain. The CDR3 totals 12 residues. The germline V gene encodes CDR1 DFQATT and CDR2 SNEGSKA (reference sequence). The V gene lost 0 bases and the J gene lost 6 bases, with 8 bases spanning the gap. CDR3 loop: CSARDLTAEAFF. The covered CDR3 bases are TGCAGTGCTAGAGATCTTACGGCTGAA.